This TCR beta chain was documented in a study of T cell clonotyping in hematopoietic cell transplantation. This sample's time point: recipient sample about 28 days before transplant, after cytoreduction. Blood collection times were about day -28 and days 30, 100, 180 posttransplant. Clones were read by immunoSEQ multiplex PCR, and TCRdb kept only the in-frame ones, dropping some. The table includes some 5,000 clones, 80% detected once. Germline CDR1 is SSHAT and CDR2 is FNYEAQ (reference sequence). This CDR3 is built from 14 residues. A note on this clone: An end of the junction does not agree with germline; a read error may underlie this.

This sequence originates from a woman aged 50 to 60 with acute myeloid leukemia. Some clones in this sample may be carry-over from other donors' samples. Specimen: peripheral blood mononuclear cells, collected before stem cell transplant. The V call is TRBV7-7, the J call TRBJ1-5; 8 bases line up with TRBD1. The CDR3 sequence: CASSRTGLNQPQHF. CDR3 nucleotides: TGTGCTAGCAGCCGGACAGGGCTAAATCAGCCCCAGCATTTT.